The TCR beta chain described here comes from a study of long-term antiretroviral therapy in people with HIV (dated by TCRdb to between 2021 and 2024). About the investigation overall: Collection of the earliest samples took place about a decade ahead of the 2015 WHO recommendation for immediate ART, at a time when ART was typically delayed until CD4 counts fell. A retrospective serial study tested whether changes in peripheral blood TRB repertoire composition and diversity were associated with ART initiation and durable HIV suppression. A total of about 180 cryopreserved PBMC samples were contributed to the cohort by 30 adults with confirmed HIV infection, with samples collected serially over a mean of approximately six years (range 1-12). About 35% of the 30 participants with HIV were female. Test extractions of a monoclonal T-cell line alongside 33 polyclonal samples showed no cross-contamination during QIAcube processing.

General conclusions and limits of the study: At every time point, the repertoire was dominated by expanded TRB clones first identified before ART initiation, although this dominance fluctuated and, in many PLHIV, declined after ART. A significant increase in TRB diversity was found to be associated with ART initiation, although TRB diversity was observed to remain significantly below that of transplant donor controls even after long-term ART. HIV repertoires had narrower CDR3 length ranges than controls, and the network structure suggested an antigen-experienced repertoire that shifted only slightly toward naive after ART. Because cell numbers in pre-ART samples were limited, unsorted PBMC were profiled instead of sorted CD4+ and CD8+ T cells. Samples dated from 2004 to 2017, and the ART regimens used may be less effective than current ones. No data were available on ART adherence, viral resistance or therapy changes, limiting inferences about post-ART repertoire changes. Limited PBMC availability meant only the TCR beta chain was sequenced, without alpha chain pairing.

To be included, a participant needed at least one PBMC sample from before ART initiation plus at least two post-ART samples. All participants with HIV were treated in the United States of America. Before DNA extraction, cryopreserved samples of about 0.95-11 million PBMC were thawed and washed. At the time of the earliest PBMC sample, participants with HIV were aged between about 20 and 55 years. Each participant contributed PBMC samples from 1-4 timepoints before ART initiation and 2-8 timepoints after ART initiation, with a median of 7 samples. Serial HIV viral load, CD4+ T-cell count, ART history and demographic data were obtained for every participant. A Qiagen kit on a QIAcube was used to extract genomic DNA from unsorted PBMC, with samples processed in batches of 12. A remark on this clone: The antigen it recognizes is unknown. No much larger clone is present one base from it, and per-base qualities are unavailable.

Deletion took 5 bases off V and 6 bases off J, with a span of 11 bases between the germline ends. The germline V gene sets CDR1 to SGHTA and CDR2 to FQGTGA. Reading from cysteine to phenylalanine, the CDR3 counts 13 amino acids. The sequence is cut down to CDR3 DNA, 39 bases in frame from base 1. The immunoSEQ hsTCRB v3.0 assay was used at survey level resolution to sequence the TRB variable region. The target sequencing depth for TRB was about 40,000-55,000 T-cell genomes per sample. Pooled TRB libraries were sequenced on an Illumina MiSeq with a v3 150-cycle kit. Turning to the authors' computational methods: Repertoire analysis ran in R within a reproducible Nextflow workflow covering QC, data transformation and analysis. LymphoSeq2, an R package for exploring AIRR-Seq data, was used to implement custom analyses. A handful of samples yielding fewer than 5000 total TRB sequences were excluded, leaving 188 analyzed HIV repertoires. Among the approximately 200 retained HIV repertoires, some 60 were collected before ART initiation and more than 120 after ART initiation. Repertoires were downsampled to 5000 TRB nucleotide sequences, with summary statistics averaged over 100 downsampling iterations. Only TRB sequences with CDR3 regions of at least seven amino acids were retained for analysis. Diversity was measured with a Shannon entropy-derived clonality score and the Gini coefficient. In repertoire networks, the top 5000 CDR3 amino acid sequences were linked whenever an edit distance of one separated two sequences. Antigen specificity groups and MHC restriction were predicted for TRB CDR3 amino acid sequences with GLIPH2. Known CMV, EBV, HIV or tissue antigen associations were flagged by matching CDR3 amino acid sequences against VDJdb and McPAS-TCR. Pre-ART, post-ART and control groups were compared with Wilcoxon signed-rank tests and Holm-Bonferroni correction. Entries here come from immuneACCESS through TCRdb and include only in-frame sequences with V and J called. Some clones fail to appear in such tables; in the studies checked, an unresolved V gene covers under half of the shortfall, and the cause of the remainder is unknown. V, J and clone size are those of that table, while D and trimming were read from the DNA. For this sample the table gives about 25,000 clones, of which around 76% were detected only once. The ten largest make up 4.5% to 5% of the sample.

The chain links TRBV7-3 with TRBJ2-1; no D gene call is confident. Sequenced material: unsorted PBMCs, taken 0.5 years after starting antiretroviral therapy. The receptor was derived from a woman aged 40 to 55 with HIV. The DNA is TGTGCCAGCAGCCCGGGTGGCTCCAATGAGCAGTTCTTC. Its product reads: CASSPGGSNEQFF.